The clone carrying this TCR beta chain was counted a few times. Its target is unknown. This specimen comes from a study of shared clonotypes between healthy human individuals. Notes on the study in general: In general, naive subsets displayed greater estimated richness than memory subsets did.

CDR3 size: 14 residues. Looked up from germline, CDR1 is MNHEY and CDR2 is SVGAGI. The germline V and J ends were trimmed by 5 bases and 4 bases, with 14 bases remaining between them. Deep-level assay runs were performed. Repertoires were generated with immunoSEQ multiplex PCR, while TCRdb's copy carries only in-frame clones and drops some. This table holds a few million clones, roughly 93% found once. The sequencing sample was made of naive CD4+ T cells from PBMCs. Subset specified: CD45RA+ positively selected. This TCR derives from a man aged 18 to 35 in good health. Some clones in this sample may be carry-over from other donors' samples. V is TRBV6-5 and J is TRBJ1-1; D is uncertain. CDR3 region: CASSAAPRATEAFF. As DNA, the CDR3 is TGTGCCAGCAGTGCGGCCCCAAGGGCCACTGAAGCTTTCTTT.